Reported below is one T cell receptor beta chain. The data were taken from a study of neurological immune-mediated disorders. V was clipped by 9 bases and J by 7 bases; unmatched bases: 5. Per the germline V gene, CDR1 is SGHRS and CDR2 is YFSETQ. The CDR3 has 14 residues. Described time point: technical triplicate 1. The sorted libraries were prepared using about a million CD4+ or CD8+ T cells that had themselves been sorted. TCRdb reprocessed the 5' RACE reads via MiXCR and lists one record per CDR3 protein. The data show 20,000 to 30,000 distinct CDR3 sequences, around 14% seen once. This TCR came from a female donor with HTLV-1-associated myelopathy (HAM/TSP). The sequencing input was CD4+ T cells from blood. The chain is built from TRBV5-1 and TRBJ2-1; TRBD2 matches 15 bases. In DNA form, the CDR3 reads TGCGCCACTCGGACTAGCGGGAGGGGTAATGAGCAGTTCTTC. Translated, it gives CATRTSGRGNEQFF. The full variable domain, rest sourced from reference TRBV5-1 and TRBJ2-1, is KAGVTQTPRYLIKTRGQQVTLSCSPISGHRSVSWYQQTPGQGLQFLFEYFSETQRNKGNFPGRFSGRQFSNSRSEMNVSTLELGDSALYLCATRTSGRGNEQFFGPGTRLTVL.